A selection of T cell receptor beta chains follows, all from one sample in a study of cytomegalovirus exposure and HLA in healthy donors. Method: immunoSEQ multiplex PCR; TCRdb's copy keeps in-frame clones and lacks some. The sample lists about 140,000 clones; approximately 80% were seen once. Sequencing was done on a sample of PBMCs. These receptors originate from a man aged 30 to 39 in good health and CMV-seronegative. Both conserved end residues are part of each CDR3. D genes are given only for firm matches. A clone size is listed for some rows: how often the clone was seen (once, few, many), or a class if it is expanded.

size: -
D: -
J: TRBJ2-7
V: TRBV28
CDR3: CASSDDGWSGHSPYEQYF
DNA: TGTGCCAGCAGCGACGACGGATGGTCGGGACATTCCCCCTACGAGCAGTACTTC

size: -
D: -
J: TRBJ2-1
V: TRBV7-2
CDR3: CASSSRRETYNEQFF
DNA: TGTGCCAGCAGCTCAAGGAGGGAGACCTACAATGAGCAGTTCTTC

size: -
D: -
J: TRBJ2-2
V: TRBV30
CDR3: CAWSVPVSRYGELFF
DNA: TGTGCCTGGAGTGTGCCAGTCTCTAGGTACGGGGAGCTGTTTTTT

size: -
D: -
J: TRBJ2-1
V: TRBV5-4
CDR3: CASSFSSVDEQFF
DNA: TGTGCCAGCAGCTTTTCTAGCGTTGATGAGCAGTTCTTC

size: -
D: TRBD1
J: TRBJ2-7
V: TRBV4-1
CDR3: CASSHEDRVHEQYF
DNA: TGCGCCAGCAGCCACGAGGACAGGGTACACGAGCAGTACTTC

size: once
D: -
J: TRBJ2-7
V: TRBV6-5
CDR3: CASSSPGHYEQYF
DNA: TGTGCCAGCAGTTCCCCCGGACACTACGAGCAGTACTTC

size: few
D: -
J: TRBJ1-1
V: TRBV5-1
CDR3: CASSLEAGSYPEAFF
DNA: TGCGCCAGCAGCTTGGAAGCAGGATCTTACCCTGAAGCTTTCTTT

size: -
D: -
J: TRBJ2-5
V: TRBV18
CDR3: CASSSARTQYF
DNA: TGTGCCAGCTCATCCGCGCGGACCCAGTACTTC

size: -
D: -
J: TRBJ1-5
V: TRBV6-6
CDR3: CASSYSGGGQPQHF
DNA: TGTGCCAGCAGTTACTCTGGGGGGGGTCAGCCCCAGCATTTT

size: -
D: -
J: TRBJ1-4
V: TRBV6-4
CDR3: CASSDRVVFF
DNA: TGTGCCAGCAGTGACCGGGTGGTGTTTTTT

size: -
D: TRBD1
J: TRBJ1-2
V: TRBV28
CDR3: CASSTTGAGYGYTF
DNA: TGTGCCAGCAGTACAACAGGGGCTGGGTATGGCTACACCTTC

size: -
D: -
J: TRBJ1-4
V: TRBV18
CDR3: CASSRSGTYSGGGDEKLFF
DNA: TGTGCCAGCTCACGCTCCGGGACTTACTCAGGCGGAGGGGATGAAAAACTGTTTTTT

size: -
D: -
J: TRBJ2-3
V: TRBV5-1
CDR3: CASSLGENTDTQYF
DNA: TGCGCCAGCAGCCTGGGAGAGAACACAGATACGCAGTATTTT

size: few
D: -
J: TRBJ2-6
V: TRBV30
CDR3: CAWSRASSGANVLTF
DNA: TGTGCCTGGAGTCGAGCGAGCTCTGGGGCCAACGTCCTGACTTTC

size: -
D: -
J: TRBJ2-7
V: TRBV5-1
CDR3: CASSLVGASYEQYF
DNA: TGCGCCAGCAGCTTGGTGGGGGCCTCCTACGAGCAGTACTTC

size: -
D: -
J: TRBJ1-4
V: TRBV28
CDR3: CASSFSGREVKKLFF
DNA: TGTGCCAGCAGTTTTTCGGGCAGGGAGGTGAAAAAACTGTTTTTT

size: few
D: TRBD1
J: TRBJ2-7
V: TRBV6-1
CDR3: CASSVPGGMRSRLYEQYF
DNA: TGTGCCAGCAGTGTACCAGGGGGCATGAGAAGTCGATTGTATGAGCAGTACTTC

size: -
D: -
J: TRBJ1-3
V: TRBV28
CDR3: CASSFQQPGNTIYF
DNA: TGTGCCAGCAGTTTCCAACAGCCTGGAAACACCATATATTTT

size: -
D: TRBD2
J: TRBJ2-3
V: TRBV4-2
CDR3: CASSHASGTADTQYF
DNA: TGTGCCAGCAGCCATGCTAGCGGGACCGCAGATACGCAGTATTTT

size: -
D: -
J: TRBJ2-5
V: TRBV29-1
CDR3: CSVPTRQASQETQYF
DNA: TGCAGCGTTCCCACACGACAGGCCTCCCAAGAGACCCAGTACTTC

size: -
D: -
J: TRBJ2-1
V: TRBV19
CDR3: CASSIHAAGPKGEQFF
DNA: TGTGCCAGTAGTATACATGCCGCGGGACCTAAGGGTGAGCAGTTCTTC

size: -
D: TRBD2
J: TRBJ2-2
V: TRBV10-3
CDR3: CAISQREGRNGELFF
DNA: TGTGCCATCAGTCAGCGGGAGGGCCGTAACGGGGAGCTGTTTTTT

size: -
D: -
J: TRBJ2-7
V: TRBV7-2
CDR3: CASSFWALGPYEQYF
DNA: TGTGCCAGCAGCTTTTGGGCCCTGGGGCCGTACGAGCAGTACTTC

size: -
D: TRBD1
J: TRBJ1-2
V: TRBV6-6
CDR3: CASQGADYGYTF
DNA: TGTGCCTCACAGGGGGCGGACTATGGCTACACCTTC

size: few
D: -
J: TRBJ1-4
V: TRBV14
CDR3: CASSLFRNEKLFF
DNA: TGTGCCAGCAGCCTCTTCAGAAATGAAAAACTGTTTTTT

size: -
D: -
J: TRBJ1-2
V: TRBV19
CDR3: CASSLSPRGQDYGYTF
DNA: TGTGCCAGTAGCCTCTCGCCCCGGGGTCAGGACTATGGCTACACCTTC

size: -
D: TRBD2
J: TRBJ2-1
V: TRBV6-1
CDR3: CASKGLAGLRHEQFF
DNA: TGTGCCAGCAAAGGGCTAGCGGGACTCCGGCATGAGCAGTTCTTC

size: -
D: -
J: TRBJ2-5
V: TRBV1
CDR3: CTSSQGPRLAGRETQYF
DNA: TGCACCAGCAGCCAAGGGCCGAGACTAGCGGGAAGAGAGACCCAGTACTTC

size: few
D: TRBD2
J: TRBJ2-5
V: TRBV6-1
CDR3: CASSERGVGEGETQYF
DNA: TGTGCCAGCAGTGAACGGGGGGTAGGGGAAGGGGAGACCCAGTACTTC

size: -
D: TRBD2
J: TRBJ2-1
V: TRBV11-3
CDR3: CASSLREGGTYNEQFF
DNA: TGTGCCAGCAGCCTGCGGGAGGGCGGGACCTACAATGAGCAGTTCTTC

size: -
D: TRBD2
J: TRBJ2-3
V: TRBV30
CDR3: CAWSLREGMDTQYF
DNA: TGTGCCTGGTCCTTGCGGGAGGGCATGGATACGCAGTATTTT

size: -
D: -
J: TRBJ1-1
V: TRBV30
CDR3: CAWVAQSNTEAFF
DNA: TGTGCCTGGGTGGCACAGAGTAACACTGAAGCTTTCTTT

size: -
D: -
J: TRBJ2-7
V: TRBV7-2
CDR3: CASSLKTESRQYF
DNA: TGTGCCAGCAGCTTAAAGACGGAGTCTCGGCAGTACTTC

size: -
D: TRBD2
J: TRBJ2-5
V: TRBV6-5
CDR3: CASSWTSGIGETQYF
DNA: TGTGCCAGCAGTTGGACTAGCGGGATTGGGGAGACCCAGTACTTC

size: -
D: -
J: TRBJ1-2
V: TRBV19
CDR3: CASKDENGRLGNYGYTF
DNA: TGTGCCAGTAAAGATGAGAACGGTAGACTGGGTAACTATGGCTACACCTTC

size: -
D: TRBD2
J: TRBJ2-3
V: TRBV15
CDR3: CATSIHFRDYTDTQYF
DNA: TGTGCCACCAGCATCCACTTCCGGGACTACACAGATACGCAGTATTTT

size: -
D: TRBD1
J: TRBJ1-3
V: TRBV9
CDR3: CASSEGQGSNTIYF
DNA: TGTGCCAGCAGCGAGGGACAGGGTAGCAACACCATATATTTT

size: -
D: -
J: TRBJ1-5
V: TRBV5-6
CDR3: CASSYQTGRGPQHF
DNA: TGTGCCAGCAGCTACCAGACAGGCCGCGGGCCCCAGCATTTT

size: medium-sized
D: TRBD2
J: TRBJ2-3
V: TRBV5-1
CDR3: CASSLRLAEDTQYF
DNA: TGCGCCAGCAGCTTGAGACTAGCGGAAGATACGCAGTATTTT

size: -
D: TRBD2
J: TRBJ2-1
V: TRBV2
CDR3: CASSENRLAKANEQFF
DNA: TGTGCCAGCAGTGAAAATCGACTAGCCAAGGCAAATGAGCAGTTCTTC

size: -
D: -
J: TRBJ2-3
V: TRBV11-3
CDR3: CASSLSADTQYF
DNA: TGTGCCAGCAGCTTATCCGCAGATACGCAGTATTTT